This T cell receptor (beta chain) is from a study of T cell changes during pregnancy in multiple sclerosis. Between the trimmed V and J ends, which lost 5 bases and 5 bases, there was a span of 12 bases. The CDR3 contains 13 residues. Germline V gene data show CDR1 as SGHTA and CDR2 as FQGNSA. Sequencing was performed with immunoSEQ multiplex PCR; in TCRdb, only in-frame clones are kept and a portion is missing. The table shows 55,000 to 70,000 clones, with around 95% occurring only once. The sample was CD4+ T cells from peripheral blood mononuclear cells, taken before pregnancy. The TCR comes from a female donor with multiple sclerosis, enrolled in a pregnancy study. J is TRBJ2-5 and V is TRBV7-2, with D possibly matching TRBD1 (6 bases). CDR3 sequence (DNA): TGTGCCAGCAGCAGGAGTAGGGGGGAGACCCAGTACTTC. This encodes CASSRSRGETQYF.